These 9 T cell receptor beta chains were all obtained from the same sample, sequenced in a study of T-cell reconstitution after alpha-beta-depleted transplantation in children (dated by TCRdb to 2016 to 2018). Library preparation employed PCR. Sequenced using an Illumina HiSeq 2500. To normalize quantification of the TCRbeta repertoire, the TCR libraries were built with molecular barcoding that relied on unique molecular identifiers. Clones were called with MiXCR by TCRdb after fastp trimmed the public reads at Q25, and only in-frame beta chains were retained. Every entry covers one CDR3 protein and lists the most common genes and DNA from its rows. This sample comprises 330,000 or so distinct CDR3 sequences, around 10% of them detected only once. The top ten clonotypes cover around 7.5% of the sample. The treatment or condition label here, explained by the study, means: allogeneic hematopoietic cell transplantation with graft depleted of TCRalphabeta T cells and CD19 B cells.

This specimen consisted of PBMCs, obtained before TCRalphabeta/CD19-depleted stem cell transplant. The receptor set was obtained from a boy younger than two with acute myeloid leukemia, due to receive a stem cell transplant.

J is TRBJ2-7 and V is TRBV11-2; TRBD1 aligns across 8 bases. The CDR3 extends over 16 amino acids. Trimming at V came to 1 base and at J to 0 bases, leaving 5 bases not matched to a gene. Germline V gives CDR1 SGHAT, CDR2 FQNNGV. CDR3 loop: CASSLGGTGSSYEQYF. The CDR3 coding sequence is TGTGCCAGCAGCTTAGGCGGGACAGGCAGCTCCTACGAGCAGTACTTC.

The chain combines TRBV18 with TRBJ1-4, with 7 nucleotides matching TRBD1. This CDR3 spans 14 amino acids. With 3 bases clipped from V and 8 bases from J, the junction kept 6 bases outside the gene matches. Germline assignment: CDR1 KGHSH and CDR2 LQKENI. CDR3 sequence reads: CASSPRQGGEKLFF. DNA of the CDR3: TGTGCCAGCTCACCTCGACAGGGCGGCGAAAAACTGTTTTTT.

This clonotype was found many times. The chain carries TRBV5-1 and TRBJ2-7, with 8 bases fitting TRBD1. Trimming cost V 0 bases and J 4 bases; bases outside gene matches: 9. The CDR3 contains 16 residues. CDR1 SGHRS and CDR2 YFSETQ come from the germline V gene. The CDR3 here is CASSLGAGTGVYEQYF. The CDR3 DNA follows: TGCGCCAGCAGCTTGGGGGCCGGGACAGGTGTTTACGAGCAGTACTTC.

Comment on this clonotype: This may stem from a read error, because a much larger clone lies one nucleotide away. The CDR3 loop reads CSARRGDITEALF. The DNA for the CDR3 is TGCAGTGCTAGAAGGGGGGATATAACTGAAGCTTTGTTT. The V call is TRBV20-1, the J call TRBJ1-1, with a weak D call TRBD1 (6 bases). Per germline, CDR1 DFQATT and CDR2 SNEGSKA (reference sequence). The CDR3 is made up of 13 amino acids.

DNA of the CDR3: TGCAGCGCCAAGGGCGACATCCACACCGGGGAGCTGTTTTTT. Amino acids: CSAKGDIHTGELFF. The chain carries TRBV29-1 and TRBJ2-2, with unresolved D. This CDR3 region has 14 residues. The germline CDR1 and CDR2 sequences are SQVTM and ANQGSEA. V gave up 7 bases and J gave up 3 bases, with 15 bases separating them.

The CDR3 nucleotides are TGCAGTGCTGGGCGGGACTTCTATAACTATGGCTACACCTTC. It specifies CSAGRDFYNYGYTF. This rearrangement joins TRBV20-1 to TRBJ1-2, with a possible D match to TRBD1 (5 bases). Germline loops: CDR1 DFQATT, CDR2 SNEGSKA (reference sequence). The CDR3 sequence is 14 residues long. V was pared by 5 bases and J by 1 base, with 14 bases between.

The V gene is TRBV30, the J gene TRBJ2-7; D might be TRBD1 (5 bases). The V end lost 3 bases, the J end lost 4 bases, and 13 bases lay between the germline ends. This CDR3 has 13 residues. The germline gives CDR1 GTSNPN, CDR2 SVGIG (reference sequence). DNA of the CDR3: TGTGCCTGGAGCGTCGGACACTATTACGAGCAGTACTTC. This codes for CAWSVGHYYEQYF.

Many counts were recorded for this clonotype. The chain uses TRBV10-3 and TRBJ2-7; TRBD1 matches at 9 bases. J gave up 6 bases and V 6 bases, and 0 bases lay outside the gene matches. From germline, CDR1 is ENHRY and CDR2 SYGVKD. The CDR3 sequence is 11 residues long. CDR3 DNA sequence: TGTGCCATCAGGGGACAGGGCGAGCAGTACTTC. Translating it yields CAIRGQGEQYF.

This clonotype was seen at least ten times. The chain couples TRBV12-3 or TRBV12-4 to TRBJ2-7; D call uncertain. V lost 1 base to trimming and J lost 2 bases, with 9 bases between them. This CDR3 comprises 14 residues. CDR3 residues: CASSLERVAYEQYF. CDR3 in DNA: TGTGCCAGCAGTTTAGAGAGAGTAGCCTACGAGCAGTACTTC.